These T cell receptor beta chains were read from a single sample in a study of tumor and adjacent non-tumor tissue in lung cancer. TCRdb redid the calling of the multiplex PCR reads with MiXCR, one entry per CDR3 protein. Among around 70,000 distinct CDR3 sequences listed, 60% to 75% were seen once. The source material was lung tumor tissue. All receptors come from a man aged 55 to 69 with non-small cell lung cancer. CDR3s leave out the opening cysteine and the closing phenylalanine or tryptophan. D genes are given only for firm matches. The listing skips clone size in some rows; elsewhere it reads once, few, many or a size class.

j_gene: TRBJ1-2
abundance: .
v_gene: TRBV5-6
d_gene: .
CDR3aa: ASSPEGYNYGYT

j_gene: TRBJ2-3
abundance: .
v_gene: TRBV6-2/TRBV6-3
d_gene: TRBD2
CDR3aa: ACSYPTTSGGLTDTQY

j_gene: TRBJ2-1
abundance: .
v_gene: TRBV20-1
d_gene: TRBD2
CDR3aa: SARIGLAGYNAQF

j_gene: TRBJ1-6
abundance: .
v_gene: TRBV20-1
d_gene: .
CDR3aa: GGKGGSSFNSPLH

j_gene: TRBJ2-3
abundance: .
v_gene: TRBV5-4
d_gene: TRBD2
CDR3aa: ASSPIEREPEGTQY

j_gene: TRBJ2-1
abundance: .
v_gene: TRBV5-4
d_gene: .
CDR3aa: TSSPWGALSYNEQF

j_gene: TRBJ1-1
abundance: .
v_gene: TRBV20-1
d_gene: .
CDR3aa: SVSRNTEVF

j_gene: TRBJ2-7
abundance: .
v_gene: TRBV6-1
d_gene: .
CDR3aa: TSIEPGEQY

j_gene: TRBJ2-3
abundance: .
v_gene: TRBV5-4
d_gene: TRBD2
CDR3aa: ASNPTEREPGDTQY

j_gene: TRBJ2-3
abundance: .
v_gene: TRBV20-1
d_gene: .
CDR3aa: SARDRLVFTDMQY

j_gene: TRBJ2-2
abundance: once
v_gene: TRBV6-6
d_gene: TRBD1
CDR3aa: ASRWPGQGTGELF

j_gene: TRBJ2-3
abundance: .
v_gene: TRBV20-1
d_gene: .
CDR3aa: SARDTGATDKQY

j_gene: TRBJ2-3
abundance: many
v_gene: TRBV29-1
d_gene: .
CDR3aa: SVQGSRGDTDTQY

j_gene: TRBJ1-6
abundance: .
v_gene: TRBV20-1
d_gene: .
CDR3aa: SARGTGANNLPLH

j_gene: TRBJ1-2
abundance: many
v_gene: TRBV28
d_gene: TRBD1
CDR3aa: ASSPTGRANYGYT

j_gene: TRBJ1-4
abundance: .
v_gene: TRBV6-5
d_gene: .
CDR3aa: VSRTQGIGEKLF

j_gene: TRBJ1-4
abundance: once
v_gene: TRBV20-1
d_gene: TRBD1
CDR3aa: SASVQGAQNEKLF

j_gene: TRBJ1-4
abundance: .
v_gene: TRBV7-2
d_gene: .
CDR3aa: ASSPTGTGVEKLF

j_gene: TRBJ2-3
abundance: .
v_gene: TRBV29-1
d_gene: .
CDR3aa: SVVPIAGRTGMQY

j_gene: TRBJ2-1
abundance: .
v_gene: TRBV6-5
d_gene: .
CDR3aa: ASMGGEAGDYNERF

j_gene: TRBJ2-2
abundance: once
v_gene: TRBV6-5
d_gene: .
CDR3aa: ASNYSEGFRNTGEQF

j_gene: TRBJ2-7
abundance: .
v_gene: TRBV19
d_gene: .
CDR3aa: ASSIRSTHDQY

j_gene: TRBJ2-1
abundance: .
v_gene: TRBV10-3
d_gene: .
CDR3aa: AINEGVAREQF

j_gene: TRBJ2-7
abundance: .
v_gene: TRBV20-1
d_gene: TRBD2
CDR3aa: SVRSRGTRYYEQY

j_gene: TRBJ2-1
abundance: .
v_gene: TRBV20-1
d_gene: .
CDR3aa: SWAGTLNNEHF

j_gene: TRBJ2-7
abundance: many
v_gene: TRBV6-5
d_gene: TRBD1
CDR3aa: ASRDTGGGYEQY

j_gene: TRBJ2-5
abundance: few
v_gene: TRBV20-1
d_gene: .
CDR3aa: TARPVALVQETQY

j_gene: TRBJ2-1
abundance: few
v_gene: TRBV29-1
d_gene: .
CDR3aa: SVVFWGSVGRNEEF

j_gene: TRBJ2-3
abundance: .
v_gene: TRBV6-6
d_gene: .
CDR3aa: ASNYRELTQY

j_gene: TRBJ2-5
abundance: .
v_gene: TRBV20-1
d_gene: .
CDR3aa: SALGVVEIHY

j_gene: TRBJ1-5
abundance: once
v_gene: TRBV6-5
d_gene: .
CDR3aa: ASRGGQSASRH

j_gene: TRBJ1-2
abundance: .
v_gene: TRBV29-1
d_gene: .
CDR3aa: SVENSSPYGFT

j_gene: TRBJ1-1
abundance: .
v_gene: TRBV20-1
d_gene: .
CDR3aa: SARNPGVGAEAF

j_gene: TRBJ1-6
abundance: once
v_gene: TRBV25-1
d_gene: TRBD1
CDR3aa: ASSFGTGRNSPLH

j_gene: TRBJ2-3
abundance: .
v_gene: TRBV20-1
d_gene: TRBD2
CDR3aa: GASNSGSDTARQY

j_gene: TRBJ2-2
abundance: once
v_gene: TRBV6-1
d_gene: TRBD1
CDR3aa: ASIQGSYTGELF

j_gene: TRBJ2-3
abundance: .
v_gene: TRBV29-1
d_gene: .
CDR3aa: IVEGSGTTTDTQY

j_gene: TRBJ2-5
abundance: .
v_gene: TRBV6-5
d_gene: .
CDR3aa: ASSWDGTETQY

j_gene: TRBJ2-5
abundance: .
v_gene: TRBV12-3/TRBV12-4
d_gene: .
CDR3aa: ASSGDYLETQY

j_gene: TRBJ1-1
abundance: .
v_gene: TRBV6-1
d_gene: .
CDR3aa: ASSKSGVLNTEAF

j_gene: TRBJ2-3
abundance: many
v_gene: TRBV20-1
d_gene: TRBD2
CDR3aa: SARKAGGSMTDTQY